The 24 T cell receptor beta chains below were found in one sample sequenced in a study of T cells after yellow fever vaccination. One entry per CDR3 protein results from TCRdb running MiXCR on the 5' RACE reads. The repertoire holds about 320,000 distinct CDR3 sequences, with around 4.5% as singletons. The sample in question was PBMCs, obtained 15 days after the yellow fever booster vaccination. The receptors shown here come from a man between 18 and 29 years old who received the YFV17D yellow fever vaccine.

This clonotype came up a few times. V gene TRBV29-1 combines with J gene TRBJ1-1; D gene ambiguous. With 4 bases removed from V and 4 bases from J, the gap between germline ends came to 16 bases. Germline V CDR1 and CDR2: SQVTM, ANQGSEA. The CDR3 has 14 amino acids. CDR3 amino acids: CSVAANRAGTEAFF. The CDR3 DNA sequence: TGCAGCGTTGCCGCGAATAGGGCTGGCACTGAAGCTTTCTTT.

This clonotype turned up a few times. The gene calls are TRBV7-9 and TRBJ1-2; the D gene is possibly TRBD1 (6 bases). The CDR3 loop spans 15 amino acids. Germline CDR1 SEHNR, CDR2 FQNEAQ (reference sequence). V shed 2 bases and J shed 2 bases, with 12 bases lying between them. DNA of the CDR3: TGTGCCAGCAGCTTAATGGAGGGGGAGAACTATGGCTACACCTTC. Protein sequence: CASSLMEGENYGYTF.

In its sample, this clonotype was seen a few times. This chain uses TRBV20-1 with TRBJ2-7; maybe TRBD1 (6 bases). The CDR3 spans 11 residues. V was clipped by 5 bases and J by 5 bases, with 10 bases between them. CDR1 and CDR2 from the germline V gene are DFQATT and SNEGSKA (reference sequence). The CDR3 region has the DNA TGCAGTGCTCATCAGGGGAACGAGCAGTACGTC. Its protein is CSAHQGNEQYV.

This chain connects TRBV24-1 to TRBJ2-1; 7 bases line up with TRBD1. CDR3 size: 12 residues. V lost 5 bases, J lost 6 bases, and 0 bases stayed unmatched. Germline-derived CDR1 and CDR2 are KGHDR and SFDVKD. CDR3 residues: CATSGDSNEQFF. In DNA form, the CDR3 reads TGTGCCACCAGTGGGGACAGCAATGAGCAGTTCTTC.

This clonotype has just a few counts. This sequence joins TRBV11-2 and TRBJ2-1; 9 bases align to TRBD1. This CDR3 has 16 residues. Germline loops: CDR1 SGHAT, CDR2 FQNNGV. Losses at the gene ends were 5 bases for V and 5 bases for J; bases not matched to a gene: 10. The CDR3 sequence is CASSLVRGQGNNEQFF. The CDR3 DNA sequence: TGTGCCAGCAGCCTCGTCCGGGGACAGGGCAACAATGAGCAGTTCTTC.

In its sample, this clonotype was seen many times. The rearrangement joins TRBV7-2 to TRBJ2-1; D unclear. CDR1 and CDR2 from the germline V gene are SGHTA and FQGNSA. This CDR3 has 16 residues. Trimming pared 4 bases from V and 7 bases from J, leaving 20 bases between. The CDR3 DNA reads as TGTGCCAGCAGCTCCTCCGCCGGCGCCCTACAGAATGAGCAGTTCTTC. Amino acid sequence: CASSSSAGALQNEQFF.

This clonotype was detected a few times. The CDR3 region is CASSLTLRGYTF. CDR3 bases: TGTGCCAGCAGTTTGACCTTACGCGGCTACACCTTC. The chain links TRBV12-3 or TRBV12-4 to TRBJ1-2; D is unclear. The CDR3 has 12 residues. V lost 3 bases, J lost 8 bases, and 10 bases lay in between.

This clonotype has a handful of counts. V gene TRBV14 combines with J gene TRBJ2-5; 7 bases match TRBD2. Losses at the gene ends were 2 bases for V and 3 bases for J; bases not matched to a gene: 6. The CDR3 runs to 15 residues. Germline CDR1 is SGHDN and CDR2 is FVKESK. Here the CDR3 DNA reads TGTGCCAGCAGCCAATGGCGGGGGAGGGAAGAGACCCAGTACTTC. It specifies CASSQWRGREETQYF.

This rearrangement joins TRBV10-3 to TRBJ1-6, with D possibly being TRBD1 (5 bases). The CDR3 extends over 15 amino acids. Trimming removed 0 bases at V and 15 bases at J, with 18 bases between. CDR1 is ENHRY, CDR2 SYGVKD, per germline. The CDR3 nucleotides are TGTGCCATCAGTGAGTCTCCCGGGACCATGCTCCTCCTCCACTTT. As protein: CAISESPGTMLLLHF.

The V gene is TRBV29-1, the J gene TRBJ2-5; 11 bases agree with TRBD1. The CDR3 has 12 residues. The V segment lost 8 bases and the J segment 5 bases; nucleotides outside the gene matches: 4. CDR1 is SQVTM and CDR2 is ANQGSEA in the germline V gene. The CDR3 coding sequence is TGCAGCCTGGGACAGGGGGTCGAGACCCAGTACTTC. As protein: CSLGQGVETQYF.

This clonotype was found a few times. The chain joins TRBV12-3 or TRBV12-4 to TRBJ1-2, with D possibly being TRBD1 (6 bases). The CDR3 is 13 amino acids. V lost 4 bases and J lost 4, with 10 bases in between. Here the CDR3 DNA reads TGTGCCAGCAGTTCAGGACAGACCTATGGCTACACCTTC. The encoded protein is CASSSGQTYGYTF.

This clonotype appeared a few times. This chain uses TRBV7-2 with TRBJ2-3, with D unresolved. CDR3 size: 14 residues. Germline-derived CDR1 and CDR2 are SGHTA and FQGNSA. V shed 2 bases and J shed 0 bases, with 6 bases lying between them. In DNA, the CDR3 is TGTGCCAGCAGCTTATTTCCTAGCACAGATACGCAGTATTTT. Its translation: CASSLFPSTDTQYF.

This clonotype has a count of ten or more. V and J are TRBV7-2 and TRBJ2-7; D ambiguous. Germline loops: CDR1 SGHTA, CDR2 FQGNSA. The CDR3 runs to 14 residues. Between the trimmed V and J ends, which lost 4 bases and 2 bases, there was a span of 12 bases. The DNA of the CDR3 is TGTGCCAGCAGCTCGGCCCCTGGGACCTACGAGCAGTACGTC. Amino acid sequence: CASSSAPGTYEQYV.

This clonotype was detected ten times or more. V is TRBV6-2 or TRBV6-3 and J is TRBJ2-3; 8 nucleotides line up with TRBD2. CDR1 is MNHEY, CDR2 SVGEGT, per germline. The V segment lost 4 bases and the J segment 4 bases; nucleotides outside the gene matches: 4. The CDR3 extends over 14 amino acids. The CDR3 nucleotides read TGTGCCAGCAGTTTGGGACTAGGGGCAGATACGCAGTATTTT. Protein product: CASSLGLGADTQYF.

This clonotype was seen a few times. This sequence joins TRBV14 and TRBJ2-7; TRBD1 agrees at 9 bases. From germline, CDR1 is SGHDN and CDR2 FVKESK. Losses at the gene ends were 5 bases for V and 7 bases for J; bases not matched to a gene: 9. This CDR3 has 14 residues. The CDR3 DNA reads as TGTGCCAGCAGCATCGGCCACAGGGGGCTGGAGCAGTACTTC. Its protein product is CASSIGHRGLEQYF.

In its sample, this clonotype was seen many times. The rearrangement uses TRBV9 and TRBJ1-2; D is unclear. CDR3 length: 16 amino acids. Trimming took off 2 bases at V and 7 bases at J, with 21 bases between the two ends. CDR1 is SGDLS and CDR2 is YYNGEE in the germline V gene. The CDR3: CASSVSPGQEGSGYTF. The CDR3, as DNA: TGTGCCAGCAGCGTTTCGCCAGGCCAAGAGGGAAGTGGCTACACCTTC.

The chain couples TRBV20-1 to TRBJ1-1; no clear D. This CDR3 has 14 amino acids. Germline loops: CDR1 DFQATT, CDR2 SNEGSKA (reference sequence). The ends were cut back, 7 bases at V and 0 bases at J, with 15 bases in the middle. CDR3 nucleotides: TGCAGTGGGGAGGGTGAGGGAGTGAACACTGAAGCTTTCTTT. It codes for CSGEGEGVNTEAFF.

This clonotype came up many times. This chain uses TRBV7-9 with TRBJ2-7; no clear D. V gave up 5 bases and J gave up 4 bases, with 9 bases separating them. Germline V lookup: CDR1 SEHNR, CDR2 FQNEAQ (reference sequence). This CDR3 has 12 residues. CDR3 sequence reads: CASSPTSYEQYF. The CDR3 DNA reads TGTGCCAGCAGCCCAACCTCATACGAGCAGTACTTC.

The chain links TRBV7-3 to TRBJ1-6; a possible D gene is TRBD1 (5 bases). CDR3 size: 22 residues. Per the germline V gene, CDR1 is SGHTA and CDR2 is FQGTGA. V lost 2 bases to trimming and J lost 8 bases, with 34 bases between them. As DNA, the CDR3 is TGTGCCAGCAGCTTAGGGTCCACCCTTGCTGACCCAGGGAATACAGCACATTCACCCCTCCACTTT. Amino acids: CASSLGSTLADPGNTAHSPLHF.

In its sample, this clonotype was seen many times. The chain uses TRBV27 and TRBJ2-3; D possibly corresponds to TRBD2 (5 bases). CDR1 and CDR2 (germline): MNHEY, SMNVEV (reference sequence). The V end lost 4 bases, the J end lost 6 bases, and 14 bases lay between the germline ends. The CDR3 consists of 14 residues. CDR3 in amino acids: CASSSRRGRDTQYF. CDR3 sequence (DNA): TGTGCCAGCAGTTCAAGACGGGGTCGGGATACGCAGTATTTT.

This clonotype showed up many times. The gene calls are TRBV12-3 or TRBV12-4 and TRBJ2-5; 12 bases fit TRBD2. The CDR3 consists of 16 residues. The V gene end was trimmed by 6 bases and the J gene end by 7 bases; junction bases not matched to a gene: 12. The CDR3 region is CASSRTSGAPGGTQYF. The CDR3 DNA reads TGTGCCAGCAGCAGGACTAGCGGGGCCCCTGGGGGGACCCAGTACTTC.

This clonotype was observed a few times. V gene TRBV7-9 combines with J gene TRBJ2-3; unclear D gene. The length of the CDR3 is 15 residues. Trimming stripped 8 bases from V and 5 bases from J, with 20 bases between. Germline V gene lookup returns CDR1 SEHNR and CDR2 FQNEAQ (reference sequence). Written as DNA, the CDR3 is TGTGCCAGCGCCCAGTGGGCTTCATTGGGAGATACGCAGTATTTT. It is translated as CASAQWASLGDTQYF.

The chain couples TRBV6-5 to TRBJ2-7; D is unresolved. The V end was cut by 6 bases, the J end by 0 bases, with 18 bases between. There are 16 residues in the CDR3. From germline, CDR1 is MNHEY and CDR2 SVGAGI. CDR3 nucleotides: TGTGCCAGCAGGCCGGACGCGCCATTTCGCTCCTACGAGCAGTACGTC. Protein product: CASRPDAPFRSYEQYV.

In its sample, this clonotype was seen many times. This chain joins TRBV27 and TRBJ2-5; 7 bases are a match to TRBD2. Trimming removed 3 bases from V and 4 bases from J; junction bases left unmatched: 8. Germline V gene lookup returns CDR1 MNHEY and CDR2 SMNVEV (reference sequence). This CDR3 is built from 15 residues. Written as DNA, the CDR3 is TGTGCCAGCAGTTTTTGGCGGGGGAGTGGAGAGACCCAGTACTTC. Protein: CASSFWRGSGETQYF.